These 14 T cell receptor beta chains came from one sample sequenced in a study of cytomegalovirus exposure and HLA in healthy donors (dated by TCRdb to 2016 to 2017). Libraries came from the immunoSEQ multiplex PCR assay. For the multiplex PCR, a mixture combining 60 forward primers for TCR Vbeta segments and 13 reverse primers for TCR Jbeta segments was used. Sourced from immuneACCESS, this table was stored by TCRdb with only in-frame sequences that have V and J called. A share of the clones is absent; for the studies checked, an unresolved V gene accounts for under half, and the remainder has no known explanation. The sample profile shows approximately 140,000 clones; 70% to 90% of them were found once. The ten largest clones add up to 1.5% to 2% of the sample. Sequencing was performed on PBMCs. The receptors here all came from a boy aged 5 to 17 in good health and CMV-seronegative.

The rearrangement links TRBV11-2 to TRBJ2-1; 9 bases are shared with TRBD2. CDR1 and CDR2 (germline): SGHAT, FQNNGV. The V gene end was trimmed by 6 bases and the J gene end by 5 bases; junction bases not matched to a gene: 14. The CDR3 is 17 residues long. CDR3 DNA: TGTGCCAGCAGACCCCTCCGCGGGAGGGCCAACCACAATGAGCAGTTCTTC. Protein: CASRPLRGRANHNEQFF.

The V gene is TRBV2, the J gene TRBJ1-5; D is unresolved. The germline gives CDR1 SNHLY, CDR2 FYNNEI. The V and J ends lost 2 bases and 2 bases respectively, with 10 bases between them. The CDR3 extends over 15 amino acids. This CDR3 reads CASSEWAGGNQPQHF. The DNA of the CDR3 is TGTGCCAGCAGTGAATGGGCCGGGGGCAATCAGCCCCAGCATTTT.

CDR3 loop: CASSLSPTVYGYTF. The CDR3 DNA reads TGTGCCAGCAGTTTATCCCCCACAGTCTATGGCTACACCTTC. The V call is TRBV27, the J call TRBJ1-2; D is ambiguous. V was trimmed by 0 bases and J by 4 bases, leaving 9 bases between them. The CDR3 totals 14 residues. Looked up from germline, CDR1 is MNHEY and CDR2 is SMNVEV (reference sequence).

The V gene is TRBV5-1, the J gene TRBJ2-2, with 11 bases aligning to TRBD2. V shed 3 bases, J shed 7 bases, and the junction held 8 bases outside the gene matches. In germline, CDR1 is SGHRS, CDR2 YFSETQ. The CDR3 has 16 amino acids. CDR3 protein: CASSSYSGGAGGELFF. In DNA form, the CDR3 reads TGCGCCAGCAGCTCGTATAGCGGGGGGGCCGGCGGGGAGCTGTTTTTT. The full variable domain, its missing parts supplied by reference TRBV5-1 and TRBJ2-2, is KAGVTQTPRYLIKTRGQQVTLSCSPISGHRSVSWYQQTPGQGLQFLFEYFSETQRNKGNFPGRFSGRQFSNSRSEMNVSTLELGDSALYLCASSSYSGGAGGELFFGEGSRLTVL.

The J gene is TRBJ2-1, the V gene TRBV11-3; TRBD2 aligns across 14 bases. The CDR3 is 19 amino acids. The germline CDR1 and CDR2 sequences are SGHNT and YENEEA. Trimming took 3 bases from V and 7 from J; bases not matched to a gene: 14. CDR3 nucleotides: TGTGCCAGCAGCTTCTCCGTCAGACTAGCGGGAGGGCCAGGGAATGAGCAGTTCTTC. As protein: CASSFSVRLAGGPGNEQFF.

The CDR3 DNA sequence: TGCGCCAGCAGCCAAGATGTGGGCCTGAACACTGAAGCTTTCTTT. Its translation: CASSQDVGLNTEAFF. The rearrangement uses TRBV4-3 and TRBJ1-1; D is uncertain. The CDR3 is 15 residues long. Trimming took 0 bases from V and 0 from J, leaving 8 bases between them. Germline lookup yields CDR1 LGHNA and CDR2 YSLEER.

The CDR3, as DNA: TGTGCCAGCAGCTTACTTGGGTGGGAGAGTAAGAATGAGCAGTTCTTC. This codes for CASSLLGWESKNEQFF. This rearrangement joins TRBV7-9 to TRBJ2-1; weak D call: TRBD2 (5 bases). The germline CDR1 and CDR2 sequences are SEHNR and FQNEAQ (reference sequence). V was cut by 2 bases and J by 7 bases, with 18 bases left in between. The CDR3 loop spans 16 amino acids.

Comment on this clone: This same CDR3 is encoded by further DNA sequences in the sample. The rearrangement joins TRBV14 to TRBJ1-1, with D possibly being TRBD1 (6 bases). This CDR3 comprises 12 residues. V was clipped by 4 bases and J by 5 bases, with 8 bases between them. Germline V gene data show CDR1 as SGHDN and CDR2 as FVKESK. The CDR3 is CASSRQGTEAFF. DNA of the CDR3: TGTGCCAGCAGCCGTCAGGGGACTGAAGCTTTCTTT.

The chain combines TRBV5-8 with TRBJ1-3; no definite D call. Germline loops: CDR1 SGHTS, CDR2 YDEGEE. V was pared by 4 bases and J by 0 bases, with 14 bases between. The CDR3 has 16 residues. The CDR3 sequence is CASSPAGSPSGNTIYF. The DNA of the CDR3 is TGTGCCAGCAGCCCAGCCGGGAGCCCCTCTGGAAACACCATATATTTT. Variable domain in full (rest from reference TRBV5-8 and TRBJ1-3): EAGVTQSPTHLIKTRGQQATLRCSPISGHTSVYWYQQALGLGLQFLLWYDEGEERNRGNFPPRFSGRQFPNYSSELNVNALELEDSALYLCASSPAGSPSGNTIYFGEGSWLTVV.

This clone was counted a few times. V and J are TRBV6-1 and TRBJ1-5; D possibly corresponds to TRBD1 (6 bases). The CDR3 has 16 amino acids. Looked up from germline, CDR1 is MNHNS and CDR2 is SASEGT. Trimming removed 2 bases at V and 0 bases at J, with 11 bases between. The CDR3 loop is CASSERDTISNQPQHF. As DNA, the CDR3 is TGTGCCAGCAGTGAACGGGACACTATTAGCAATCAGCCCCAGCATTTT.

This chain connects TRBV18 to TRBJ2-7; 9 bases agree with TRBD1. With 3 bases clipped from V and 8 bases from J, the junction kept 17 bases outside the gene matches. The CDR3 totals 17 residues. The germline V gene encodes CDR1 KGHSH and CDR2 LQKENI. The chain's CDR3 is CASSPDLTGTGTQQQYF. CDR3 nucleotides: TGTGCCAGCTCACCTGACTTAACCGGGACAGGGACACAGCAGCAGTACTTC.

The CDR3 nucleotides read TGTGCCTGGAGTGTGTCAGGGGCTAACACCGGGGAGCTGTTTTTT. Its translation: CAWSVSGANTGELFF. The chain couples TRBV30 to TRBJ2-2; D possibly corresponds to TRBD1 (6 bases). In germline, CDR1 is GTSNPN, CDR2 SVGIG (reference sequence). Between the trimmed V and J ends, which lost 0 bases and 2 bases, there was a span of 10 bases. The CDR3 has 15 residues.

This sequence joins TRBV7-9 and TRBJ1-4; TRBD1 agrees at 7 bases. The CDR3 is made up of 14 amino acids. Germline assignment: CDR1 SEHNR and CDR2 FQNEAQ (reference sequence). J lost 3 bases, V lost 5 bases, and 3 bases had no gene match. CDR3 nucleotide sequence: TGTGCCAGCAGCGACCAGGGGGCTAATGAAAAACTGTTTTTT. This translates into CASSDQGANEKLFF.

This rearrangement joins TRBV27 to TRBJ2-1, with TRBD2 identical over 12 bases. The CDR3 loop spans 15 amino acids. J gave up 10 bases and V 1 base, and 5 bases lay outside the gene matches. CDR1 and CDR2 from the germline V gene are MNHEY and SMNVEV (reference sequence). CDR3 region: CASSLLLAGGWEQFF. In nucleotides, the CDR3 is TGTGCCAGCAGTTTATTACTAGCGGGGGGTTGGGAGCAGTTCTTC.